This TCR beta chain was sequenced in a study of T cell repertoires in cytomegalovirus infection (dated 2019 in TCRdb). Notes on the research overall: The HLA type of each donor mattered for the analysis, because public TCR beta signatures pointed to carriage of CMV infection along with the matching HLA type.

Sequencing was performed on an Illumina HiSeq 1500. TCRdb reanalyzed the raw reads on its own, using fastp at Q25 for trimming and MiXCR for clone calling, and kept in-frame beta chains. Each CDR3 protein appears once, grouped with its most common genes and DNA. The sample data list roughly 310,000 distinct CDR3 sequences, and about 17% of these were observed just once. The ten largest make up about 11% of the sample. The study at large found these results: Carriers of CMV infection plus the relevant HLA type were discriminated by the cumulative frequency of public TCR beta family members in the study cohort and in an independent roughly 350-donor cohort. In the ex vivo response, HLA-C-restricted CMV-specific TCR beta clonotypes were dominant, and in two of eight donors the single most frequent clonotype came from this HLA-C-restricted group.

V and J are truncated by 5 bases and 2 bases respectively, leaving an intervening sequence of 12 bases. The germline V gene specifies SGHTA as CDR1 and FQGNSA as CDR2. The CDR3 sequence holds 15 residues, the cysteine and phenylalanine included. The only DNA kept is the CDR3, 45 bases in frame from the first base. This clonotype appeared many times. The target of this receptor is not known. Per-nucleotide qualities are absent, and no much larger clonotype sits a single base away. The material sequenced was PBMCs. The receptor chain draws on TRBV7-2 and TRBJ1-4, and perhaps TRBD1 as D gene, on 5 matching bases. The TCR was taken from a human donor in good health (CMV status not recorded). Some clones in this sample may be carry-over from other donors' samples. The DNA sequence reads TGTGCCAGCAGCCGCGGGGGGGTGACTAATGAAAAACTGTTTTTT. Its protein reads: CASSRGGVTNEKLFF.